The 29 T cell receptor beta chains reported below all come from one sample, sequenced in a study of shared clonotypes between healthy human individuals. Generated by immunoSEQ multiplex PCR, the TCRdb table keeps only in-frame clones and is missing some. In the table there are roughly 500,000 clones, 79% of which are singletons. Material: PBMCs. Receptors originate from a woman in her thirties or forties in good health. Some clones in this sample may be carry-over from other donors' samples.

The V gene is TRBV25-1, the J gene TRBJ2-5; D is unresolved. V lost 6 bases to trimming and J lost 5 bases, with 16 bases between them. The length of the CDR3 is 14 residues. CDR1 and CDR2 from the germline V gene are MGHDK and SYGVNS. The DNA for the CDR3 is TGTGCCAGCAGAGATGCCTCGGTAGTGGAGACCCAGTACTTC. Protein: CASRDASVVETQYF.

This chain uses TRBV5-1 with TRBJ2-7; TRBD1 matches 9 bases. The CDR3 consists of 16 residues. CDR1 and CDR2 (germline): SGHRS, YFSETQ. Trimming took 0 bases from V and 0 from J; bases not matched to a gene: 4. CDR3: CASSLAGQGVSYEQYF. In DNA form, the CDR3 reads TGCGCCAGCAGCTTGGCGGGACAGGGTGTCTCCTACGAGCAGTACTTC.

This clone was counted between two and nine times. The chain links TRBV21-1 to TRBJ1-5; TRBD1 reflects the table's D call only, with no check against the DNA. TRBV21-1 is a recognized pseudogene. CDR3 size: 16 residues. DNA for the CDR3: TGTGCCAGCAGCAAAGCCCCGGGACAGGGTAATCAGCCCCAGCATTTT. It is translated as CASSKAPGQGNQPQHF.

The CDR3 region is CASSLISGSPYEQYF. The DNA of the CDR3 is TGCGCCAGCAGCTTGATAAGCGGGAGCCCCTACGAGCAGTACTTC. The chain has TRBV5-1 and TRBJ2-7, with TRBD2 matching 8 bases. The CDR3 has 15 amino acids. V shed 1 base, J shed 2 bases, and the junction held 5 bases outside the gene matches. CDR1 is SGHRS, CDR2 YFSETQ, per germline. The full variable domain, completed using reference TRBV5-1 and TRBJ2-7, is KAGVTQTPRYLIKTRGQQVTLSCSPISGHRSVSWYQQTPGQGLQFLFEYFSETQRNKGNFPGRFSGRQFSNSRSEMNVSTLELGDSALYLCASSLISGSPYEQYFGPGTRLTVT.

The DNA of the CDR3 is TGTGCCAGCAGCCCTCCAGGGGCCTACGAGCAGTACTTC. Translation gives CASSPPGAYEQYF. V gene TRBV7-2 combines with J gene TRBJ2-7; weak D call: TRBD1 (6 bases). This CDR3 comprises 13 residues. Germline-derived CDR1 and CDR2 are SGHTA and FQGNSA. With 5 bases removed from V and 2 bases from J, the gap between germline ends came to 10 bases.

Note on this clone: With a much larger clone just one base away, this may be a read error. The chain recombines TRBV30 with TRBJ1-5, with D maybe TRBD1 (6 bases). The J call may be wrong; the DNA end is better matched by TRBJ2-3. Germline CDR1 and CDR2: GTSNPN and SVGIG (reference sequence). This CDR3 has 13 residues. CDR3 sequence (DNA): TGTGCCTGGAGTAGGGGGAACGGGCAGCCCCAGTATTTT. Residues: CAWSRGNGQPQYF.

This clone was counted only a few times. This chain connects TRBV5-4 to TRBJ1-5; D ambiguous. Looked up from germline, CDR1 is SGHNT and CDR2 is YYREEE (reference sequence). The CDR3 is 12 residues long. Trimming removed 3 bases from V and 7 bases from J, with 8 bases in between. The CDR3 is CASSSLGQPQHF. The CDR3 nucleotides read TGTGCCAGCAGCTCCCTGGGACAGCCCCAGCATTTT.

The chain links TRBV7-3 to TRBJ2-1, with TRBD2 as a possible D gene (7 bases). The CDR3 totals 16 residues. Germline loops: CDR1 SGHTA, CDR2 FQGTGA. V dropped 5 bases and J dropped 3 bases, with 17 bases sitting between them. The CDR3 protein is CASSQSGGANYNEQFF. The CDR3 bases are TGTGCCAGCAGCCAATCTGGGGGGGCGAACTACAATGAGCAGTTCTTC.

The gene calls are TRBV2 and TRBJ2-1, with 10 nucleotides matching TRBD2. Germline V gene sequence: CDR1 SNHLY, CDR2 FYNNEI. J gave up 6 bases and V 7 bases, and 6 bases lay outside the gene matches. CDR3 length: 14 residues. In DNA form, the CDR3 reads TGTGCCAGCAAGGTGAGGACTAGCGGCAATGAGCAGTTCTTC. It codes for CASKVRTSGNEQFF.

In the case of this clone: This sample also contains other DNA sequences that code for the same CDR3. V is TRBV18 and J is TRBJ1-5, with D hard to call. V was pared by 3 bases and J by 2 bases, with 8 bases between. This CDR3 is 14 amino acids long. Germline V CDR1 and CDR2: KGHSH, LQKENI. The CDR3 DNA reads TGTGCCAGCTCACCCAGCGGGGGCAATCAGCCCCAGCATTTT. Its translation: CASSPSGGNQPQHF.

This clone has just one count. The chain recombines TRBV6-4 with TRBJ1-4; 8 nucleotides align to TRBD1. The V gene's germline CDR1 is MRHNA and CDR2 SNTAGT. There are 14 residues in the CDR3. V was pared by 8 bases and J by 4 bases, with 6 bases of the junction left unmatched. The CDR3 DNA sequence: TGTGCCAGCTGGTTCGACAGGGGTAATGAAAAACTGTTTTTT. Amino acid sequence: CASWFDRGNEKLFF.

The genes are TRBV7-2 and TRBJ2-5, with TRBD2 as a possible D gene (5 bases). CDR3 length: 14 residues. Trimming took 5 bases from V and 1 from J, leaving 11 bases between them. The germline V gene has CDR1 SGHTA and CDR2 FQGNSA. CDR3: CASSTLGSQETQYF. In DNA, the CDR3 is TGTGCCAGCAGCACACTAGGTTCCCAAGAGACCCAGTACTTC.

To note about this clone: Different DNA sequences within this sample yield the same CDR3. The gene calls are TRBV6-5 and TRBJ2-3; no clear D gene. CDR3 length: 12 amino acids. Germline loops: CDR1 MNHEY, CDR2 SVGAGI. V was cut by 5 bases and J by 5 bases, with 8 bases left in between. CDR3 nucleotide sequence: TGTGCCAGCAGTCGACGAGGAGATACGCAGTATTTT. Its protein product is CASSRRGDTQYF.

This clone was recorded once. The CDR3 reads CASSLSQVNQPQHF. The DNA for the CDR3 is TGTGCCAGCAGCTTAAGCCAGGTTAATCAGCCCCAGCATTTT. The chain carries TRBV7-2 and TRBJ1-5; D gene ambiguous. Trimming stripped 2 bases from V and 4 bases from J, with 9 bases between. Per germline, CDR1 SGHTA and CDR2 FQGNSA. The CDR3 consists of 14 residues.

This chain connects TRBV15 to TRBJ2-5; the D is unclear. The V end lost 1 base, the J end lost 2 bases, and 8 bases lay between the germline ends. The CDR3 is made up of 14 amino acids. Germline-derived CDR1 and CDR2 are LNHNV and YYDKDF (reference sequence). The CDR3 sequence: CATSRGAVQETQYF. DNA of the CDR3: TGTGCCACCAGCAGAGGTGCTGTACAAGAGACCCAGTACTTC. Looking up the rest from reference TRBV15 and TRBJ2-5 gives the full variable domain: DAMVIQNPRYQVTQFGKPVTLSCSQTLNHNVMYWYQQKSSQAPKLLFHYYDKDFNNEADTPDNFQSRRPNTSFCFLDIRSPGLGDTAMYLCATSRGAVQETQYFGPGTRLLVL.

This chain joins TRBV5-1 and TRBJ1-1; tentative D call: TRBD1 (5 bases). V lost 4 bases and J 4 bases, leaving 17 bases between the germline ends. Germline V gives CDR1 SGHRS, CDR2 YFSETQ. CDR3 length: 15 residues. DNA for the CDR3: TGCGCCAGCAGCCGGGGCAGCGCCGCTGGCACTGAAGCTTTCTTT. Its protein is CASSRGSAAGTEAFF.

This clone was recorded only once. The chain uses TRBV30 and TRBJ1-3; D not certain. Germline values: CDR1 GTSNPN, CDR2 SVGIG (reference sequence). The CDR3 has 14 residues. Trimming shortened V by 2 bases and J by 1 base, and 9 bases separated the two germline ends. CDR3 bases: TGTGCCTGGAGTAAGGGAGGTTCTGGAAACACCATATATTTT. Amino acid sequence: CAWSKGGSGNTIYF.

This clone has a count of ten or more. The V gene is TRBV30, the J gene TRBJ2-3, with 9 positions matching TRBD1. J was trimmed by 5 bases and V by 7 bases; bases with no gene match: 7. The germline CDR1 and CDR2 sequences are GTSNPN and SVGIG (reference sequence). This CDR3 spans 13 amino acids. CDR3 DNA: TGTGCCTTTACCGGGACAGGGCTAGATACGCAGTATTTT. Its translation: CAFTGTGLDTQYF.

V and J are TRBV19 and TRBJ1-1; TRBD1 is a possible D gene (5 bases). This CDR3 has 16 amino acids. The germline V gene encodes CDR1 LNHDA and CDR2 SQIVND (reference sequence). Deletions cut 10 bases from V and 7 bases from J, with 28 bases between. For the CDR3, the DNA is TGTGCCACTCACGCTGGCCCTCGGGGGGTCGGAATTGAAGCTTTCTTT. It is translated as CATHAGPRGVGIEAFF.

The CDR3 region is CASSQVPGANEQFF. CDR3 nucleotides: TGCGCCAGCAGCCAAGTCCCGGGGGCCAATGAGCAGTTCTTC. The chain links TRBV4-1 to TRBJ2-1; perhaps D is TRBD1 or TRBD2 (6 bases each). With 1 base removed from V and 6 bases from J, the gap between germline ends came to 10 bases. CDR1 MGHRA and CDR2 YSYEKL come from the germline V gene. The CDR3 runs 14 residues.

The genes are TRBV6-1 and TRBJ2-1; D remains unclear. V gave up 6 bases and J gave up 2 bases, with 8 bases separating them. The CDR3 covers 13 residues. Germline V gene data show CDR1 as MNHNS and CDR2 as SASEGT. This CDR3 is CASRVDPYNEQFF. The CDR3, as DNA: TGTGCCAGCAGGGTAGACCCCTACAATGAGCAGTTCTTC.

The chain is built from TRBV25-1 and TRBJ2-5; D remains ambiguous. Germline V gene sequence: CDR1 MGHDK, CDR2 SYGVNS. This CDR3 has 13 residues. With 2 bases removed from V and 4 bases from J, the gap between germline ends came to 8 bases. CDR3 coding DNA: TGTGCCAGCAGTGAAAGGAGAGGAGAGACCCAGTACTTC. It translates to CASSERRGETQYF.

The chain joins TRBV19 to TRBJ2-7, with 9 bases that match TRBD2. The CDR3 has 14 amino acids. J gave up 5 bases and V 3 bases, and 5 bases lay outside the gene matches. Germline loops: CDR1 LNHDA, CDR2 SQIVND (reference sequence). The DNA for the CDR3 is TGTGCCAGTAGTATTCCCGGACTAGCGAACGAGCAGTACTTC. This translates into CASSIPGLANEQYF.

This clone was seen only once. The rearrangement links TRBV19 to TRBJ2-1; maybe TRBD2 (6 bases). The V gene lost 3 bases and the J gene lost 1 base, with 19 bases spanning the gap. There are 18 residues in the CDR3. Germline CDR1 and CDR2: LNHDA and SQIVND (reference sequence). DNA for the CDR3: TGTGCCAGTAGTATTTCTGGAACGGGAGTCGGTTCCTACAATGAGCAGTTCTTC. Amino acids: CASSISGTGVGSYNEQFF.

V gene TRBV5-1 combines with J gene TRBJ2-1; D perhaps matches TRBD1 (5 bases). CDR1 is SGHRS, CDR2 YFSETQ, per germline. This CDR3 region has 14 residues. Deletions cut 1 base from V and 0 bases from J, with 5 bases between. The CDR3 DNA reads as TGCGCCAGCAGCTTGAGGGGCTCCTACAATGAGCAGTTCTTC. Protein product: CASSLRGSYNEQFF.

V is TRBV6-6 and J is TRBJ1-5; 9 bases agree with TRBD1. The CDR3 is 15 residues long. Germline V gene sequence: CDR1 MNHNY, CDR2 SVGAGI (reference sequence). Trimming removed 10 bases from V and 0 bases from J; junction bases left unmatched: 7. CDR3 loop: CATSWTGDSNQPQHF. CDR3 in DNA: TGTGCCACCTCCTGGACAGGGGATAGCAATCAGCCCCAGCATTTT.

This clone is a singleton in its sample. CDR3 protein: CAIRDRPGRGSKGSNGTSNQPQHF. The CDR3 DNA reads TGTGCCATCAGGGACCGCCCGGGGCGGGGGTCCAAAGGGTCAAACGGAACTAGCAATCAGCCCCAGCATTTT. The V gene is TRBV10-3, the J gene TRBJ1-5; possible D gene TRBD1, 5 bases. Germline CDR1 ENHRY, CDR2 SYGVKD. The CDR3 is 24 residues long. With 6 bases removed from V and 0 bases from J, the gap between germline ends came to 39 bases.

The chain recombines TRBV7-2 with TRBJ2-7, with D possibly being TRBD2 (5 bases). The V end lost 4 bases, the J end lost 1 base, and 14 bases lay between the germline ends. This CDR3 has 15 residues. CDR1 is SGHTA and CDR2 is FQGNSA in the germline V gene. The chain's CDR3 is CASSSSGPGSYEQYF. CDR3 sequence (DNA): TGTGCCAGCAGCTCCTCCGGCCCGGGGTCCTACGAGCAGTACTTC.

Turning to this clone: This is likely an artifact of a read error, given a far larger clone one base away. The V gene is TRBV4-2, the J gene TRBJ2-7; D tentatively fits TRBD1 or TRBD2 (5 bases each). Trimming cost V 6 bases and J 6 bases, with 15 bases left between them. The CDR3 contains 13 residues. Germline CDR1 and CDR2: LGHNA and YNFKEQ. The CDR3 region is CASRRDLNSEQYF. The CDR3 DNA is TGTGCCAGCAGAAGGGACCTCAATTCCGAGCAGTACTTC.